Listed here are 22 T cell receptor beta chains from one sample, sequenced in a study of post-analysis software for immune sequencing data. Tagging with unique molecular identifiers was a feature of the TCR beta cDNA libraries. One entry per CDR3 protein results from TCRdb running MiXCR on the PCR reads. The sample gives hundreds of thousands of distinct CDR3 sequences, over 30% of which show up once; 7.5% to 8.5% is in the top ten. General study results and limits: Patients had higher frequencies than controls of four to six TRBV segments, including TRBV5-6, TRBV5-1 and TRBV20-1.

No antigens are known for them. The sequenced sample consisted of blood. The receptors here all came from a girl aged 2-10 years with multiple sclerosis.

This clonotype turned up a few times. The chain has TRBV20-1 and TRBJ2-1; 9 positions agree with TRBD2. After removal of 0 bases from V and 4 bases from J, the junction contained 1 base not matched to a gene. The CDR3 loop spans 14 amino acids. Per the germline V gene, CDR1 is DFQATT and CDR2 is SNEGSKA (reference sequence). The CDR3 reads CSARETSGYNEQFF. As DNA, the CDR3 is TGCAGTGCTAGAGAGACTAGCGGATACAATGAGCAGTTCTTC.

Of note for this clonotype: A much more abundant neighbour one base away suggests this may be a read error. The chain combines TRBV7-3 with TRBJ2-7; possibly TRBD1 for D (6 bases). The CDR3 contains 13 residues. CDR1 and CDR2 (germline): SGHTA, FQGTGA. CDR3 in amino acids: CANSRDNSYEQYF. CDR3 bases: TGTGCCAACAGCCGGGACAACTCCTACGAGCAGTACTTC.

This chain connects TRBV29-1 to TRBJ2-3; the D is unclear. This CDR3 has 10 residues. Germline V lookup: CDR1 SQVTM, CDR2 ANQGSEA. V lost 7 bases, J lost 8 bases, and 10 bases lay in between. This CDR3 is CSAVLSTQYF. CDR3 coding DNA: TGCAGCGCCGTCCTGAGTACGCAGTATTTT.

This clonotype was counted only a few times. The rearrangement links TRBV5-1 to TRBJ2-7, with a weak D call TRBD1 (6 bases). V shed 2 bases and J shed 4 bases, with 19 bases lying between them. The CDR3 consists of 16 residues. CDR1 is SGHRS and CDR2 is YFSETQ in the germline V gene. The CDR3 region is CASSFFVRQGNYEQYF. The CDR3 DNA reads TGCGCCAGCAGCTTCTTTGTACGGCAGGGGAATTACGAGCAGTACTTC.

This clonotype was recorded only once. The V call is TRBV18, the J call TRBJ1-5, with 8 bases matching TRBD1. The germline V gene has CDR1 KGHSH and CDR2 LQKENI. Germline trimming cut 6 bases from V and 1 base from J; bases unmatched to any gene: 5. The CDR3 spans 15 residues. CDR3 residues: CASSAGQGSNQPQHF. DNA for the CDR3: TGTGCCAGCTCCGCTGGACAGGGAAGCAATCAGCCCCAGCATTTT.

This clonotype appeared a single time. V gene TRBV3-1 combines with J gene TRBJ1-2, with TRBD1 as a possible D gene (5 bases). The V gene lost 4 bases and the J gene lost 3 bases, with 9 bases spanning the gap. Germline CDR1 is LGHDT and CDR2 is YNNKEL (reference sequence). This CDR3 contains 13 residues. The CDR3 sequence: CASSRDGDYGYTF. CDR3 in DNA: TGTGCCAGCAGCCGGGACGGAGACTATGGCTACACCTTC.

This clonotype appeared a few times. The chain joins TRBV7-9 to TRBJ2-3; unclear D gene. Germline loops: CDR1 SEHNR, CDR2 FQNEAQ (reference sequence). This CDR3 comprises 14 residues. V was clipped by 1 base and J by 4 bases, with 9 bases between them. CDR3 protein: CASSLVESADTQYF. The CDR3 nucleotides read TGTGCCAGCAGCTTAGTCGAGAGCGCAGATACGCAGTATTTT.

This clonotype was seen more than once but under ten times. This chain joins TRBV20-1 and TRBJ2-1, with D unclear. The ends were cut back, 1 base at V and 0 bases at J, with 4 bases in the middle. Germline-derived CDR1 and CDR2 are DFQATT and SNEGSKA (reference sequence). The CDR3 is 13 residues long. The CDR3 sequence is CSARVISYNEQFF. The CDR3 DNA sequence: TGCAGTGCTAGAGTCATCTCCTACAATGAGCAGTTCTTC.

This clonotype has a handful of counts. J is TRBJ2-1 and V is TRBV6-4; TRBD2 matches at 9 bases. The CDR3 is 18 residues long. Germline CDR1 and CDR2: MRHNA and SNTAGT. J gave up 0 bases and V 2 bases, and 8 bases lay outside the gene matches. DNA for the CDR3: TGTGCCAGCAGTGACAGGGCTAGCGGGATGAGCTCCTACAATGAGCAGTTCTTC. It specifies CASSDRASGMSSYNEQFF.

J is TRBJ1-2 and V is TRBV12-3 or TRBV12-4; possibly TRBD1 for D (5 bases). The V gene lost 4 bases and the J gene lost 2 bases, with 11 bases spanning the gap. This CDR3 is built from 14 residues. This chain's CDR3 is CASSYYRDNYGYTF. In DNA form, the CDR3 reads TGTGCCAGCAGTTATTATAGGGACAACTATGGCTACACCTTC.

This chain uses TRBV9 with TRBJ2-7; the D is unclear. The V end lost 0 bases, the J end lost 3 bases, and 13 bases lay between the germline ends. The CDR3 totals 15 residues. CDR1 is SGDLS, CDR2 YYNGEE, per germline. The CDR3 loop is CASSVAVTSIYEQYF. The CDR3, as DNA: TGTGCCAGCAGCGTAGCCGTAACTTCCATCTACGAGCAGTACTTC. Based on the CDR3 plus reference TRBV9 and TRBJ2-7, the full variable domain is DSGVTQTPKHLITATGQRVTLRCSPRSGDLSVYWYQQSLDQGLQFLIQYYNGEERAKGNILERFSAQQFPDLHSELNLSSLELGDSALYFCASSVAVTSIYEQYFGPGTRLTVT.

This chain joins TRBV15 and TRBJ2-7; weak D call: TRBD1 (5 bases). Germline-derived CDR1 and CDR2 are LNHNV and YYDKDF (reference sequence). V lost 1 base and J 2 bases, leaving 18 bases between the germline ends. The CDR3 consists of 17 residues. The CDR3 sequence is CATSRVRSAGRPYEQYF. The CDR3, as DNA: TGTGCCACCAGCAGAGTTCGGAGCGCAGGGCGTCCCTACGAGCAGTACTTC.

J is TRBJ1-5 and V is TRBV6-2 or TRBV6-3; tentative D call: TRBD1 (6 bases). This CDR3 comprises 20 residues. CDR1 and CDR2 (germline): MNHEY, SVGEGT. Trimming stripped 2 bases from V and 1 base from J, with 24 bases between. The CDR3: CASSYDPQAEARGSNQPQHF. CDR3 in DNA: TGTGCCAGCAGTTACGACCCCCAGGCGGAGGCGAGGGGGAGCAATCAGCCCCAGCATTTT.

At least ten counts were recorded for this clonotype. The rearrangement links TRBV15 to TRBJ1-6, with D maybe TRBD1 (6 bases). Germline loops: CDR1 LNHNV, CDR2 YYDKDF (reference sequence). The V and J ends lost 0 bases and 10 bases respectively, with 16 bases between them. This CDR3 has 16 residues. CDR3 sequence reads: CATSRERGAPSSPLHF. The CDR3 DNA follows: TGTGCCACCAGCAGAGAAAGGGGGGCACCCAGCTCACCCCTCCACTTT.

This clonotype was counted only a few times. V gene TRBV12-3 or TRBV12-4 combines with J gene TRBJ1-1; D is ambiguous. V dropped 3 bases and J dropped 0 bases, with 17 bases sitting between them. This CDR3 contains 17 residues. CDR3 protein: CASSFIYGPPVNTEAFF. The DNA for the CDR3 is TGTGCCAGCAGTTTTATTTATGGACCCCCGGTGAACACTGAAGCTTTCTTT.

About this clonotype: Just one base apart from a much larger clone, this may be a read error. The chain carries TRBV5-6 and TRBJ2-6; D might be TRBD1 (5 bases). Germline assignment: CDR1 SGHDT and CDR2 YYEEEE. This CDR3 has 15 amino acids. The CDR3 DNA reads as TGTGCCAGCAGCCCTGACGGCTCTGGGGCCAACGTCCGGACTTTC. Translating it yields CASSPDGSGANVRTF.

The chain uses TRBV28 and TRBJ2-4; a possible D gene is TRBD2 (5 bases). The J call is doubtful: the DNA matches TRBJ2-5 better. The CDR3 spans 15 residues. Germline-derived CDR1 and CDR2 are MDHEN and SYDVKM. CDR3 coding DNA: TGTGCCAGCAGTTCGGAGATGGAGAGGGCAGGGACCCAGTACTTC. This encodes CASSSEMERAGTQYF.

This clonotype turned up a few times. In DNA form, the CDR3 reads TGTGCCAGCAGCCTCGGGACAGCGGGTTCACCCCTCCACTTT. The encoded protein is CASSLGTAGSPLHF. This sequence joins TRBV12-3 or TRBV12-4 and TRBJ1-6, with TRBD1 identical over 7 bases. V trimming: 6 bases; J trimming: 9 bases; junction bases outside the gene matches: 8. The CDR3 spans 14 residues.

This clonotype has more than one count but fewer than ten. The rearrangement uses TRBV12-3 or TRBV12-4 and TRBJ1-2; TRBD1 is a possible D gene (5 bases). Trimming left V 8 bases short and J 4 bases short, with 23 bases between. The length of the CDR3 is 16 residues. CDR3 sequence: CASADSGAVTSYGYTF. The CDR3 DNA reads as TGTGCCAGCGCCGACTCCGGGGCCGTTACTAGCTATGGCTACACCTTC.

This chain joins TRBV29-1 and TRBJ2-1; the match to TRBD1 covers 7 bases. CDR3 length equals 14 residues. Unmatched junction bases numbered 4, after V lost 2 bases and J lost 3 bases. CDR1 is SQVTM, CDR2 ANQGSEA, per germline. The CDR3 loop is CSVELDRVYNEQFF. The DNA of the CDR3 is TGCAGCGTTGAACTAGACAGGGTCTACAATGAGCAGTTCTTC.

The gene calls are TRBV5-6 and TRBJ1-2; D remains unclear. This CDR3 spans 13 amino acids. The germline gives CDR1 SGHDT, CDR2 YYEEEE. Trimming took 10 bases from V and 2 from J, leaving 15 bases between them. This CDR3 reads CACTGWRNYGYTF. The CDR3 DNA reads as TGTGCCTGCACCGGATGGAGAAACTATGGCTACACCTTC.

This clonotype was seen only a few times. The rearrangement joins TRBV29-1 to TRBJ2-7, with D unresolved. The CDR3 extends over 13 amino acids. Germline-derived CDR1 and CDR2 are SQVTM and ANQGSEA. Trimming took off 7 bases at V and 2 bases at J, with 15 bases between the two ends. The CDR3 protein is CSAKSDTAYEQYF. The DNA of the CDR3 is TGCAGCGCCAAATCGGATACCGCCTACGAGCAGTACTTC.